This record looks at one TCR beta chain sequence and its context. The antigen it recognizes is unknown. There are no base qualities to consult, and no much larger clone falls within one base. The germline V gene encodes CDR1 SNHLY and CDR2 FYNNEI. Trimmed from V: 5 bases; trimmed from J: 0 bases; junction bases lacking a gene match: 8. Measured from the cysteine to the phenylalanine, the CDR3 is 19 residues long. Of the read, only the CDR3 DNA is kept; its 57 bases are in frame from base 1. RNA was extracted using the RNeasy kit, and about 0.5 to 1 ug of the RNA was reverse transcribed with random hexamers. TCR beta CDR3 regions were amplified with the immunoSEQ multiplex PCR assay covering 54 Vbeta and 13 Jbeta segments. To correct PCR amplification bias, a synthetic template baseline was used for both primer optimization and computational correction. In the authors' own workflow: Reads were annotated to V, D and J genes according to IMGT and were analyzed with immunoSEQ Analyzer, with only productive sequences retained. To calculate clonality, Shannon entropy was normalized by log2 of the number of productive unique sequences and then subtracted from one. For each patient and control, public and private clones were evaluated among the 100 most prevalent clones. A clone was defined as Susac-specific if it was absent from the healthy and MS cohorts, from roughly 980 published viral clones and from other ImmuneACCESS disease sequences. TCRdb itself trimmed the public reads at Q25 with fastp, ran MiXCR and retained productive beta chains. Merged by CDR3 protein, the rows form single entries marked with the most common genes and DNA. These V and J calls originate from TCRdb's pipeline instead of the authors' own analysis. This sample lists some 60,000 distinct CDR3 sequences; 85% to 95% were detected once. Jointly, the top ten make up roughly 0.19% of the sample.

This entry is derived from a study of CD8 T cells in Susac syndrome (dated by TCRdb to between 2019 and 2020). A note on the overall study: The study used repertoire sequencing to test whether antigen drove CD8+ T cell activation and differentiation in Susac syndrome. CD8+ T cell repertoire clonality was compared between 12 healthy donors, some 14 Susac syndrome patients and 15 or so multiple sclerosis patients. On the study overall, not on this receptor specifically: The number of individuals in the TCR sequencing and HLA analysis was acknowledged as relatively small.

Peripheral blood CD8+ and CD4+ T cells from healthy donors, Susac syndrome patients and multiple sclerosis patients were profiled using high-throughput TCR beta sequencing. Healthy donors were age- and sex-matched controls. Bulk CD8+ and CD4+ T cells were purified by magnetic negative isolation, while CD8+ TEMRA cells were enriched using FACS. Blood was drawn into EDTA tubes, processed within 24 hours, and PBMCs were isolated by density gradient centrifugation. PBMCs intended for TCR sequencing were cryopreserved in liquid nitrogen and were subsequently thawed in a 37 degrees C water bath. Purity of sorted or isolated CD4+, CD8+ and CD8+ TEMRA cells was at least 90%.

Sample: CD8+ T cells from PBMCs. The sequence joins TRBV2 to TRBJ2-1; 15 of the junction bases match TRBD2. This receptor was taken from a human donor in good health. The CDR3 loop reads CASSPGLAGGPSSYNEQFF. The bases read TGTGCCAGCAGTCCGGGACTAGCGGGGGGCCCGAGCTCCTACAATGAGCAGTTCTTC.